Shown below are 9 T cell receptor beta chains from a single sample sequenced in a study of blood T cell repertoires in COVID-19. Here immunoSEQ multiplex PCR was the method, and the copy in TCRdb shows in-frame clones only, minus some. The sample yields around 140,000 clones, approximately 89% seen once. Specimen: peripheral blood. The origin of the receptors is a human donor in a cohort sampled during active COVID-19.

The genes are TRBV30 and TRBJ1-1; unclear D gene. The CDR3 length is 16 residues. V was clipped by 0 bases and J by 3 bases, with 17 bases between them. Germline assignment: CDR1 GTSNPN and CDR2 SVGIG (reference sequence). This chain's CDR3 is CAWSVILSKRDTEAFF. Written as DNA, the CDR3 is TGTGCCTGGAGTGTGATTCTCTCCAAACGGGACACTGAAGCTTTCTTT.

The chain links TRBV18 to TRBJ2-5; 7 nucleotides align to TRBD2. The V and J ends lost 4 bases and 2 bases, in that order; junction bases with no gene match: 4. The CDR3 runs 14 residues. Germline loops: CDR1 KGHSH, CDR2 LQKENI. For the CDR3, the DNA is TGTGCCAGCTCACGTTCCGGGGGGCAAGAGACCCAGTACTTC. Amino acids: CASSRSGGQETQYF.

CDR3 region: CASSDLKDRLGQYF. The CDR3 nucleotides read TGTGCCAGCAGTGACCTTAAGGACAGGTTAGGGCAGTATTTT. The V call is TRBV6-1, the J call TRBJ2-3; 7 nucleotides match TRBD1. The V and J ends lost 3 bases and 11 bases, in that order; junction bases with no gene match: 11. The CDR3 is 14 amino acids. Germline lookup yields CDR1 MNHNS and CDR2 SASEGT.

This clone was seen a few times. The identical CDR3 is also encoded by other nucleotide sequences in the sample. The chain carries TRBV27 and TRBJ1-2; TRBD1 might be the D (6 bases). Germline V gene lookup returns CDR1 MNHEY and CDR2 SMNVEV (reference sequence). The V end was cut by 3 bases, the J end by 2 bases, with 7 bases between. This CDR3 has 13 amino acids. CDR3 loop: CASSLTGNYGYTF. The CDR3 bases are TGTGCCAGCAGTTTGACAGGAAACTATGGCTACACCTTC.

This clone has more than one count but fewer than ten. The J gene is TRBJ1-1, the V gene TRBV27, with no clear D. CDR3 size: 14 residues. CDR1 is MNHEY, CDR2 SMNVEV, per germline (reference sequence). The V end lost 3 bases, the J end lost 0 bases, and 8 bases lay between the germline ends. CDR3: CASSLSPLNTEAFF. DNA of the CDR3: TGTGCCAGCAGTTTGTCCCCGTTGAACACTGAAGCTTTCTTT.

The chain carries TRBV29-1 and TRBJ1-4; 7 nucleotides line up with TRBD1. The CDR3 extends over 13 amino acids. CDR1 is SQVTM, CDR2 ANQGSEA, per germline. V gave up 4 bases and J gave up 1 base; unmatched junction bases: 0. The CDR3 reads CSVGQGTNEKLFF. CDR3 bases: TGCAGCGTTGGACAGGGAACTAATGAAAAACTGTTTTTT.

V gene TRBV19 combines with J gene TRBJ1-2; possibly TRBD1 for D (6 bases). This CDR3 spans 14 amino acids. The V gene lost 3 bases and the J gene lost 8 bases, with 16 bases spanning the gap. Per germline, CDR1 LNHDA and CDR2 SQIVND (reference sequence). In DNA form, the CDR3 reads TGTGCCAGTAGTATCCTGGACAGTGTTCCGGGCTACACCTTC. It is translated as CASSILDSVPGYTF. The full variable domain, with the rest looked up from reference TRBV19 and TRBJ1-2, is DGGITQSPKYLFRKEGQNVTLSCEQNLNHDAMYWYRQDPGQGLRLIYYSQIVNDFQKGDIAEGYSVSREKKESFPLTVTSAQKNPTAFYLCASSILDSVPGYTFGSGTRLTVV.

The chain joins TRBV3-1 (or the pseudogene TRBV3-2) to TRBJ1-2; no clear D. The CDR3 spans 15 residues. V shed 1 base and J shed 2 bases, with 11 bases lying between them. Germline assignment: CDR1 LGHDT and CDR2 YNNKEL (reference sequence). Here the CDR3 reads CASSQVGMDNYGYTF. CDR3 coding DNA: TGTGCCAGCAGCCAAGTCGGGATGGACAACTATGGCTACACCTTC.

The CDR3 is CSVESRAALNTEAFF. As DNA, the CDR3 is TGCAGCGTTGAATCCCGAGCCGCCTTGAACACTGAAGCTTTCTTT. V gene TRBV29-1 combines with J gene TRBJ1-1, with D unresolved. CDR1 is SQVTM, CDR2 ANQGSEA, per germline. This CDR3 is 15 amino acids long. The V end was cut by 2 bases, the J end by 0 bases, with 13 bases between.